A selection of T cell receptor beta chains follows, all from one sample in a study of blood T cells in healthy people across ages. TCRdb reanalysed the 5' RACE reads using MiXCR and keeps one entry per CDR3 protein. The sample has 1,500,000 or so distinct CDR3 sequences, 45% to 70% seen once. The sequencing sample was made of blood. These receptor sequences come from a man younger than 35 in good health. Each CDR3 is given with its conserved first and last residue. The D gene is left open where the match is weak.

>NA|TRBV29-1|TRBJ2-4
TGCAGCGTTGAAGATCGTTGGGGTTCGGGGGACATTCAGTACTTC
CSVEDRWGSGDIQYF
>NA|TRBV4-3|TRBJ1-2
TGCGCCAGCAGCCAAGAATGGACAGACTATGGCTACACCTTC
CASSQEWTDYGYTF
>TRBD1|TRBV10-3|TRBJ1-2
TGTGCCATCAGGGAGTCGGACAGGCGGGTTAACTATGGCTACACCTTC
CAIRESDRRVNYGYTF
>TRBD1|TRBV2|TRBJ2-5
TGTGCCAGCACTTCGCCGACTGGGACAGAGTCCTTTTCGACCCAGTACTTC
CASTSPTGTESFSTQYF
>NA|TRBV5-1|TRBJ2-7
TGCGCCAGCAGCCGGGAATTAAGGAACGAGCAGTACTTC
CASSRELRNEQYF
>NA|TRBV5-1|TRBJ2-4
TGCGCCAGCAGCTGGGCCCCTGTTGACATTCAGTACTTC
CASSWAPVDIQYF
>NA|TRBV2|TRBJ2-2
TGTGCCAACCCAAGTCGGCCCGGGGAGCTGTTTTTT
CANPSRPGELFF
>TRBD1|TRBV15|TRBJ1-1
TGTGCCACCAGCGAGGACAGGGGTCTGGAGACTGAAGCTTTCTTT
CATSEDRGLETEAFF
>TRBD2|TRBV13|TRBJ2-5
TGTCCCAGCAGCTTAGAGGCTAGCGGAACACAAGAGACCCAGTACTTC
CPSSLEASGTQETQYF
>TRBD1|TRBV18|TRBJ1-1
TGTGCCAGCTCACCATTCGGACAGGAGAACACTGAAGCTTTCTTT
CASSPFGQENTEAFF
>NA|TRBV29-1|TRBJ2-5
TGCAGCGTTCGCCAGCGCCTACAAGAGACCCAGTACTTC
CSVRQRLQETQYF
>TRBD1|TRBV20-1|TRBJ2-7
TGCAGTGCTAGCGACGGACAGGGGCATTCCTACGAGCAGTACTTC
CSASDGQGHSYEQYF
>NA|TRBV20-1|TRBJ2-1
TGCAGTGCTAGAGATCCGCTGAGAGGGGAGCAGTTCTTC
CSARDPLRGEQFF
>NA|TRBV4-2|TRBJ1-6
TGTGCCAGCAGCCAAGAGGGCTTGGGGGGGAGAAATTCACCCCTCCACTTT
CASSQEGLGGRNSPLHF
>NA|TRBV15|TRBJ2-3
TGTGCCACCAGCAGAGAAAGGGTGGGGGCGACAGATACGCAGTATTTT
CATSRERVGATDTQYF
>NA|TRBV15|TRBJ1-4
TGTGCCACCAGCGGAGGAAACAGGGAAGTCGAAAAACTGTTTTTT
CATSGGNREVEKLFF